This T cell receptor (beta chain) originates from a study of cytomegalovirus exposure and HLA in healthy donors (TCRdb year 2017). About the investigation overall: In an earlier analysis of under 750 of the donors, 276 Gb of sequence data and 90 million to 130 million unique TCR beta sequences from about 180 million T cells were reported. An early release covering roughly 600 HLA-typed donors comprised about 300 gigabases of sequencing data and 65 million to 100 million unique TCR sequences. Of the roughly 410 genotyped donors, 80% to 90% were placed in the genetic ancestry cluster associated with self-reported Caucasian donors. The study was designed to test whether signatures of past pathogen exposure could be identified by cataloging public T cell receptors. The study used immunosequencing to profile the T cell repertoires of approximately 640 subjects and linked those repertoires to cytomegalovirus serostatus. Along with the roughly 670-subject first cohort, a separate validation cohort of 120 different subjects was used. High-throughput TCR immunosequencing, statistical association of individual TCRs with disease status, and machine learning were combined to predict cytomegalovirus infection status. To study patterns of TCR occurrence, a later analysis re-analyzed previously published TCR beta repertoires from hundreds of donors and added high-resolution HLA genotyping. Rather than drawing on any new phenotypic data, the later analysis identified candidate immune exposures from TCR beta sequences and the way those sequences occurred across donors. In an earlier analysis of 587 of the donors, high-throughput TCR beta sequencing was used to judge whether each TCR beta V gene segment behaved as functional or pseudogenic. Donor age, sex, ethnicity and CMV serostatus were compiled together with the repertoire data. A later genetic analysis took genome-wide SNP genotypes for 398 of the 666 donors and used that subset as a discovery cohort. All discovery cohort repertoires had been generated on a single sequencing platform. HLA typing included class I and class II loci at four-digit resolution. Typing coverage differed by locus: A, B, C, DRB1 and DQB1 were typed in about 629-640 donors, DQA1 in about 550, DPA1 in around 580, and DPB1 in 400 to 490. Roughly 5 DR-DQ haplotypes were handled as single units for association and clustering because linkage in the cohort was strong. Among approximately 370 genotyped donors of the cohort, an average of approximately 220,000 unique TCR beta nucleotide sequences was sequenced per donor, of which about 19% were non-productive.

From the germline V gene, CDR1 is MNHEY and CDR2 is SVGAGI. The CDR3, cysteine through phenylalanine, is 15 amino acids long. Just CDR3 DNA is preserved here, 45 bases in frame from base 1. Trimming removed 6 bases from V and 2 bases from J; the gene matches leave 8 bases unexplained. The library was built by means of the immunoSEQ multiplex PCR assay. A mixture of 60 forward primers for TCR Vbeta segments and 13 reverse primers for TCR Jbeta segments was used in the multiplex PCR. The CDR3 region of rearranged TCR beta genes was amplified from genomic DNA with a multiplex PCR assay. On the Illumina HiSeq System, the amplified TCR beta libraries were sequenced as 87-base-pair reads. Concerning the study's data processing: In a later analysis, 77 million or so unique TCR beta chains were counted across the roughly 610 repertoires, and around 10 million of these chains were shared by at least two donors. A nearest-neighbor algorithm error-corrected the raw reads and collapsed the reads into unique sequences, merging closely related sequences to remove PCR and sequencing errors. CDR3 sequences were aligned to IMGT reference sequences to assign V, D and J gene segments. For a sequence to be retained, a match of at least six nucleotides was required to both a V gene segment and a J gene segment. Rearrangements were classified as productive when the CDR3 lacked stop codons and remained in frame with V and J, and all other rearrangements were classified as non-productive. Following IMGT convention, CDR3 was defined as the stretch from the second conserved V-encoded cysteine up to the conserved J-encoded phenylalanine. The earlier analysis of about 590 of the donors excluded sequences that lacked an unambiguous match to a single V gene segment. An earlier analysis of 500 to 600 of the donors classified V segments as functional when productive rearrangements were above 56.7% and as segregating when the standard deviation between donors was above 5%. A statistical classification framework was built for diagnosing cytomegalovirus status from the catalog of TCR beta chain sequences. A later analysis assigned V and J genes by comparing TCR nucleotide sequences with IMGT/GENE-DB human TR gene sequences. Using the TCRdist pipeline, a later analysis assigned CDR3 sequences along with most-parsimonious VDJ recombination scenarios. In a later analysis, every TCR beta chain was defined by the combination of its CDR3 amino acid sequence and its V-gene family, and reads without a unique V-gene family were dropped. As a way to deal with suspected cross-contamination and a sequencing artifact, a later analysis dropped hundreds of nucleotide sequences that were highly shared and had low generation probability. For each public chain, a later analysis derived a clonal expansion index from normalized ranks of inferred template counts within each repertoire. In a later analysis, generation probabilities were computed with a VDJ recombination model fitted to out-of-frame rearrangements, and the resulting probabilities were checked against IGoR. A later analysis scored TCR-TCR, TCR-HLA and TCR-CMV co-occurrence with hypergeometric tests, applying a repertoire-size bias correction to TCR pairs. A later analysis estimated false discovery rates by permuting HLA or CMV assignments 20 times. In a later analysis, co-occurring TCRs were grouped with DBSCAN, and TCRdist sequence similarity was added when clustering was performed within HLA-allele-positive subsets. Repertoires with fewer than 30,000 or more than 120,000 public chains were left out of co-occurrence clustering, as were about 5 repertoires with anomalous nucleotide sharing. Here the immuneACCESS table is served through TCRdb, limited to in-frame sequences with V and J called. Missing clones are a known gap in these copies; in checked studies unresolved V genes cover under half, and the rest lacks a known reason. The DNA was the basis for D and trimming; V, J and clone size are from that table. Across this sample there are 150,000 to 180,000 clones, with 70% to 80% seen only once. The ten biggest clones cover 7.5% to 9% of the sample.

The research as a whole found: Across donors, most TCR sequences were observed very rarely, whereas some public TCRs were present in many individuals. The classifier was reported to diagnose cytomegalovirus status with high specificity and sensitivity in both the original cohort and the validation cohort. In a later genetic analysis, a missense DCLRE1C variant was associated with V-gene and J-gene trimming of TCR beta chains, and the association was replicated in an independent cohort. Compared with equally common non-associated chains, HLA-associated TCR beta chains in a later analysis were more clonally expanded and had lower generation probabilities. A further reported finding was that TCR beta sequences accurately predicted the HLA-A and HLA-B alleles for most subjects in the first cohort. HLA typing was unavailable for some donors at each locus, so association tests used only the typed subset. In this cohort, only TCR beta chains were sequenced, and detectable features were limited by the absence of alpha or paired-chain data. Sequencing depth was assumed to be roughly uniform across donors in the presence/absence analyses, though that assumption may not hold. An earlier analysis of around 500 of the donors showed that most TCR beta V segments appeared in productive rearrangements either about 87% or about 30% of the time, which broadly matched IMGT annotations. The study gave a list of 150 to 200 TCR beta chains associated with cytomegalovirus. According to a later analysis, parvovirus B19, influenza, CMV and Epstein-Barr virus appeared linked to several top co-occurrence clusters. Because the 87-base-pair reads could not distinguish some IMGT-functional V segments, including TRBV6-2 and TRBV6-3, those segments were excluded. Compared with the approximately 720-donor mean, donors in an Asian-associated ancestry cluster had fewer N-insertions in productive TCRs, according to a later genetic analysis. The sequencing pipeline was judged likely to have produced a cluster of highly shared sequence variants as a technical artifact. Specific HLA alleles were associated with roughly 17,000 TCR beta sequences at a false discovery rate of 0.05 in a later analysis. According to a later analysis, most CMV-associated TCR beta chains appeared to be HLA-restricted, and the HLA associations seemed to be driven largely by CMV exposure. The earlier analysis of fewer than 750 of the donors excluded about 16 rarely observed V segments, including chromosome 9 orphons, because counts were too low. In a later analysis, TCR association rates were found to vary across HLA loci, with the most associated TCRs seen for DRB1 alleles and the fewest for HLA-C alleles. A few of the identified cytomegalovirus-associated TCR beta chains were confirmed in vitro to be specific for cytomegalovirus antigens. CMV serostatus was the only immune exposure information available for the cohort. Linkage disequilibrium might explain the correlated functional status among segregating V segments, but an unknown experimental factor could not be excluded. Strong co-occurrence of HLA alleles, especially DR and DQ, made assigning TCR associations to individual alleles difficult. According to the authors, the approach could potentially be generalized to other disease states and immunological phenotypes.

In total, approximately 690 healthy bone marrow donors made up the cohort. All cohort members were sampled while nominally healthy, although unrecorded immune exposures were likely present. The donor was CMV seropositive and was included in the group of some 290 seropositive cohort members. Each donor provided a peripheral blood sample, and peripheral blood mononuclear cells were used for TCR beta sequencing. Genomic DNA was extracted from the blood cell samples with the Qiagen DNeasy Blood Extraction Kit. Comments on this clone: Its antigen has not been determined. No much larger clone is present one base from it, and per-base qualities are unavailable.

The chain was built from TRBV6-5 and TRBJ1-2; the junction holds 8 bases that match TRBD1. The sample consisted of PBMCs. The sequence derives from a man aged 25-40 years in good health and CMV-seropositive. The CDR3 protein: CASRRRGRENYGYTF. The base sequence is TGTGCCAGCAGACGCAGGGGGCGGGAGAACTATGGCTACACCTTC.